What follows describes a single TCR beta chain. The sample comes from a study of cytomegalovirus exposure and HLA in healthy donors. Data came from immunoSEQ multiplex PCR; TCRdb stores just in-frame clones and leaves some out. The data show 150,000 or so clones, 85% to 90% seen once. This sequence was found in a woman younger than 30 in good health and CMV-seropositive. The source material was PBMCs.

CDR3 DNA: TGTGCCAGCAGTCCCAGAACCTACAATGAGCAGTTCTTC. Translating gives CASSPRTYNEQFF. The chain joins TRBV6-5 to TRBJ2-1; D uncertain. CDR1 is MNHEY and CDR2 is SVGAGI in the germline V gene. V was cut by 5 bases and J by 2 bases, with 7 bases left in between. This CDR3 is built from 13 residues.